These 20 T cell receptor beta chains came from one sample sequenced in a study of T cell responses to AZD1222 COVID-19 vaccine. The repertoire was sequenced with immunoSEQ multiplex PCR; TCRdb's copy has only in-frame clones and lacks some. The sample includes fewer than 150,000 clones, about 87% seen only once; the top ten take roughly 2%. The input for sequencing was peripheral blood, taken on day 0 of AZD1222 vaccination. The receptors come from an adult in good health.

This chain links TRBV3-1 (or the pseudogene TRBV3-2) with TRBJ1-3; no clear D. Trimming took 4 bases from V and 4 from J, leaving 17 bases between them. The CDR3 loop spans 16 amino acids. Germline V gives CDR1 LGHDT, CDR2 YNNKEL (reference sequence). This chain's CDR3 is CASSPKQSPSGNTIYF. The CDR3 DNA sequence: TGTGCCAGCAGCCCAAAACAGTCGCCGTCCGGAAACACCATATATTTT.

V is TRBV6-1 and J is TRBJ2-1, with 8 positions matching TRBD2. Germline values: CDR1 MNHNS, CDR2 SASEGT. The CDR3 has 15 residues. The V gene end was trimmed by 3 bases and the J gene end by 7 bases; junction bases not matched to a gene: 8. The chain's CDR3 is CASSDRLASWNEQFF. CDR3 bases: TGTGCCAGCAGTGATAGACTAGCGAGTTGGAATGAGCAGTTCTTC.

The chain couples TRBV5-1 to TRBJ1-6, with TRBD1 matching 10 bases. The V and J ends lost 0 bases and 10 bases, in that order; junction bases with no gene match: 4. CDR3 length: 15 residues. Germline CDR1 and CDR2: SGHRS and YFSETQ. The CDR3 bases are TGCGCCAGCAGCTTGGGGACAGGGGGAGACTCACCCCTCCACTTT. Translating it yields CASSLGTGGDSPLHF.

The chain uses TRBV11-2 and TRBJ2-1, with 9 bases lining up with TRBD2. J gave up 0 bases and V 2 bases, and 2 bases lay outside the gene matches. Germline CDR1 SGHAT, CDR2 FQNNGV. This CDR3 has 16 amino acids. The CDR3 is CASSLLSGSSYNEQFF. CDR3 in DNA: TGTGCCAGCAGCTTACTTAGCGGGAGCTCCTACAATGAGCAGTTCTTC.

V and J are TRBV6-5 and TRBJ1-1; D gene ambiguous. V dropped 7 bases and J dropped 5 bases, with 14 bases sitting between them. From germline, CDR1 is MNHEY and CDR2 SVGAGI. The CDR3 totals 13 residues. As DNA, the CDR3 is TGTGCCAGCATTAGAAACGGAGGTACTGAAGCTTTCTTT. Its translation is CASIRNGGTEAFF.

The V gene is TRBV27, the J gene TRBJ1-2; TRBD1 is a possible D gene (5 bases). The CDR3 covers 13 residues. Trimming removed 4 bases at V and 5 bases at J, with 11 bases between. Germline V gene sequence: CDR1 MNHEY, CDR2 SMNVEV (reference sequence). The DNA for the CDR3 is TGTGCCAGCAGTTCCGGGGGGGGATATGGCTACACCTTC. It is translated as CASSSGGGYGYTF.

The rearrangement joins TRBV29-1 to TRBJ1-1, with D tentatively TRBD1 (6 bases). CDR1 SQVTM and CDR2 ANQGSEA come from the germline V gene. This CDR3 region has 13 residues. V was trimmed by 4 bases and J by 3 bases, leaving 12 bases between them. CDR3 sequence reads: CSVAQGADTEAFF. DNA of the CDR3: TGCAGCGTTGCACAGGGAGCGGACACTGAAGCTTTCTTT. Full variable domain (remainder filled in from reference TRBV29-1 and TRBJ1-1): SAVISQKPSRDICQRGTSLTIQCQVDSQVTMMFWYRQQPGQSLTLIATANQGSEATYESGFVIDKFPISRPNLTFSTLTVSNMSPEDSSIYLCSVAQGADTEAFFGQGTRLTVV.

This chain connects TRBV27 to TRBJ1-1; D is uncertain. The V end lost 8 bases, the J end lost 0 bases, and 10 bases lay between the germline ends. The CDR3 consists of 13 residues. CDR1 is MNHEY, CDR2 SMNVEV, per germline (reference sequence). For the CDR3, the DNA is TGTGCCAGCTTCGGTTTTTTGAACACTGAAGCTTTCTTT. Amino acids: CASFGFLNTEAFF.

The genes are TRBV27 and TRBJ1-2; no definite D call. The CDR3 extends over 13 amino acids. Trimming left V 3 bases short and J 6 bases short, with 11 bases between. Per germline, CDR1 MNHEY and CDR2 SMNVEV (reference sequence). The CDR3 nucleotides are TGTGCCAGCAGTTTTCGAATGAGCGATGGCTACACCTTC. The encoded protein is CASSFRMSDGYTF.

The chain uses TRBV4-3 and TRBJ2-7; 11 nucleotides agree with TRBD2. Trimming removed 3 bases from V and 1 base from J; junction bases left unmatched: 5. The V gene's germline CDR1 is LGHNA and CDR2 YSLEER. The CDR3 spans 16 residues. The CDR3 nucleotides read TGCGCCAGCAGCCAGGGTCTAGCGGGGGGTTCCTACGAGCAGTACTTC. Amino acids: CASSQGLAGGSYEQYF.

J is TRBJ1-5 and V is TRBV28; tentative D call: TRBD1 (5 bases). This CDR3 is 16 amino acids long. V was cut by 4 bases and J by 2 bases, with 15 bases left in between. CDR1 is MDHEN, CDR2 SYDVKM, per germline. CDR3 sequence reads: CASSSPAGSGNQPQHF. CDR3 in DNA: TGTGCCAGCAGTTCCCCCGCAGGGTCGGGCAATCAGCCCCAGCATTTT. The full variable domain, completed using reference TRBV28 and TRBJ1-5, is DVKVTQSSRYLVKRTGEKVFLECVQDMDHENMFWYRQDPGLGLRLIYFSYDVKMKEKGDIPEGYSVSREKKERFSLILESASTNQTSMYLCASSSPAGSGNQPQHFGDGTRLSIL.

CDR3 nucleotides: TGTGCCAGCAAACTTACGGGGAGCCTAACAGATACGCAGTATTTT. Translated, it gives CASKLTGSLTDTQYF. The genes are TRBV6-5 and TRBJ2-3; maybe TRBD2 (5 bases). The V and J ends lost 7 bases and 3 bases respectively, with 17 bases between them. This CDR3 has 15 amino acids. The V gene's germline CDR1 is MNHEY and CDR2 SVGAGI.

The CDR3 loop reads CASSLRGQWGDTEAFF. CDR3 coding DNA: TGTGCCAGCAGCTTACGCGGACAGTGGGGGGACACTGAAGCTTTCTTT. The V and J genes are TRBV7-9 and TRBJ1-1; D perhaps matches TRBD1 (6 bases). The CDR3 extends over 16 amino acids. Germline CDR1 reads SEHNR; CDR2 reads FQNEAQ (reference sequence). V lost 2 bases and J lost 3, with 16 bases in between.

The chain couples TRBV27 to TRBJ2-2; 12 nucleotides agree with TRBD2. Looked up from germline, CDR1 is MNHEY and CDR2 is SMNVEV (reference sequence). V lost 8 bases and J lost 5; bases outside the gene matches: 12. The CDR3 runs 17 residues. For the CDR3, the DNA is TGTGCCAGCCATAAGATTTCACTAGCGGGGGGTACCGGGGAGCTGTTTTTT. This translates into CASHKISLAGGTGELFF.

The V and J genes are TRBV5-4 and TRBJ1-2; TRBD1 is a possible D gene (5 bases). This CDR3 spans 15 amino acids. Trimming left V 2 bases short and J 4 bases short, with 15 bases between. Germline V gene lookup returns CDR1 SGHNT and CDR2 YYREEE (reference sequence). CDR3 sequence (DNA): TGTGCCAGCAGCTTACCCTCCCAGGGATCCTATGGCTACACCTTC. Its translation is CASSLPSQGSYGYTF. Full variable domain (missing parts from reference TRBV5-4 and TRBJ1-2): ETGVTQSPTHLIKTRGQQVTLRCSSQSGHNTVSWYQQALGQGPQFIFQYYREEENGRGNFPPRFSGLQFPNYSSELNVNALELDDSALYLCASSLPSQGSYGYTFGSGTRLTVV.

In DNA form, the CDR3 reads TGTGCCAGCAGCGCCGCAACCTATGGCTACACCTTC. Translated: CASSAATYGYTF. J is TRBJ1-2 and V is TRBV7-2, with no clear D. The V gene's germline CDR1 is SGHTA and CDR2 FQGNSA. CDR3 length: 12 amino acids. V was shortened by 5 bases and J by 4 bases, with 8 bases between the two germline ends.

The rearrangement joins TRBV29-1 to TRBJ1-6; possible D gene TRBD1, 5 bases. Per germline, CDR1 SQVTM and CDR2 ANQGSEA. The CDR3 has 14 residues. Trimming took off 0 bases at V and 10 bases at J, with 13 bases between the two ends. The CDR3: CSVEDRAGGSPLHF. The DNA for the CDR3 is TGCAGCGTTGAAGACAGGGCCGGTGGGTCACCCCTCCACTTT.

The chain is built from TRBV7-2 and TRBJ1-1; D remains ambiguous. V gave up 5 bases and J gave up 3 bases, with 10 bases separating them. CDR1 and CDR2 (germline): SGHTA, FQGNSA. This CDR3 has 13 residues. CDR3 sequence reads: CASSTTRDTEAFF. Written as DNA, the CDR3 is TGTGCCAGCAGCACAACAAGGGACACTGAAGCTTTCTTT.

This rearrangement joins TRBV5-4 to TRBJ1-2, with TRBD1 matching 9 bases. There are 14 residues in the CDR3. V dropped 3 bases and J dropped 8; count of bases not matched to a gene: 8. Germline V lookup: CDR1 SGHNT, CDR2 YYREEE (reference sequence). CDR3 residues: CASSSGQGLLGYTF. The CDR3 nucleotides read TGTGCCAGCAGCTCGGGACAGGGACTATTGGGCTACACCTTC.

The V call is TRBV19, the J call TRBJ1-1, with D hard to call. The V and J ends lost 4 bases and 1 base respectively, with 19 bases between them. Germline V lookup: CDR1 LNHDA, CDR2 SQIVND (reference sequence). The CDR3 sequence is 17 residues long. The CDR3 reads CASSTLIDPIWNTEAFF. CDR3 nucleotides: TGTGCCAGTAGTACGCTCATCGATCCCATCTGGAACACTGAAGCTTTCTTT. The full variable domain, its missing parts supplied by reference TRBV19 and TRBJ1-1, is DGGITQSPKYLFRKEGQNVTLSCEQNLNHDAMYWYRQDPGQGLRLIYYSQIVNDFQKGDIAEGYSVSREKKESFPLTVTSAQKNPTAFYLCASSTLIDPIWNTEAFFGQGTRLTVV.